The rows below give T cell receptor beta chains drawn from one sample of a study of siplizumab effects on memory and regulatory T cells. The data were produced by immunoSEQ multiplex PCR, yet TCRdb's version contains in-frame clones alone and is incomplete. In the table there are 100,000 or so clones, around 90% of which are singletons. The sample comprised non-Treg CD4+ T cells sorted from blood. The source of these receptors is a human donor in good health. Both conserved end residues are trimmed from each CDR3. D genes are given only for firm matches.

cdr3_length v_call d_call cdr3_aa
12 TRBV9 TRBD2 ASSFTAGGETQY
11 TRBV6-1 - ASRVDLNYGYT
13 TRBV9 - ASSVVSTQGNEQF
9 TRBV4-1 - ASSQGDEQF
12 TRBV18 TRBD1 ASSTNRGQDGYT
10 TRBV11-2 - ASSKQGDEQY
14 TRBV5-4 - ASSLGGPGPYNEQF
14 TRBV15 - ATSRAPTSSTDTQY
12 TRBV19 - ASSIRSDNQPQH
17 TRBV7-6 TRBD1 ASSELTGGLNSGANVLT
12 TRBV5-1 TRBD1 ASSLVGGDYGYT
12 TRBV30 TRBD2 AWSLLAGYNEQF
16 TRBV5-6 TRBD2 ASSSNYGGRADTGELF
18 TRBV27 TRBD2 ASSFEGPWTSGNSYNEQF
12 TRBV29-1 TRBD2 SVASGNSYNEQF
13 TRBV6-5 TRBD1 ASSRPGQGAVEQF
14 TRBV18 TRBD1 ASSPRQGDRFTEAF
13 TRBV11-3 - ASSLDSATNEKLF
14 TRBV18 TRBD1 ASSPGTGSYNSPLH
14 TRBV5-1 TRBD1 ASSRQGSMNTGELF
12 TRBV18 TRBD1 ASSPGQGVETQY
13 TRBV7-2 - ASSLDGGSTDTQY
14 TRBV18 TRBD1 ASSPMPQGGNYGYT
12 TRBV7-8 TRBD1 ASSLDRGFQPQH
11 TRBV5-4 - ASRRQGGNIQY
13 TRBV7-3 - ATSRSPRGTGELF
16 TRBV7-3 TRBD2 ASSLTPTTAGTYNEQF
14 TRBV30 TRBD1 AWRPVGWDRNTEAF
12 TRBV2 - ASSERHSTDTQY
10 TRBV7-9 - ASSLGDYEQY
13 TRBV10-3 TRBD2 AIKTSGPFTDTQY
13 TRBV11-1 - ASSFGLASYNEQF
14 TRBV5-1 - ASSPRRSSGANVLT
14 TRBV2 TRBD1 ASSEEGQHNSNEQF
10 TRBV29-1 - SVLPGNTEAF
11 TRBV2 TRBD2 ASGTSGRETQY
13 TRBV27 TRBD2 ASSSPGGPTYEQY
14 TRBV28 TRBD2 ASSSGLAGRAGELF
14 TRBV5-8 - ASSPLAADGHTEAF
16 TRBV27 - ASSTTPPGPRSGNTIY
12 TRBV13 - ASSLDGGGNTIY
9 TRBV19 - ASTVATEAF
10 TRBV30 - AWSPDSYEQY
13 TRBV10-3 TRBD1 AISELDREYEKLF
15 TRBV19 TRBD1 ASHDPGQPDSYYGYT
13 TRBV18 TRBD2 ASSPPSGAYNEQF